The T cell receptor beta chain under discussion was sequenced for a study of T cells in Graves' hyperthyroidism and ophthalmopathy. General study results and limits: Most clonotypes that expanded in the thyroid above 0.001 also showed up in blood.

Amplification targeted TCR beta CDR3 regions from RNA transcripts. HTBI primers were used for first-round RT-PCR of the TCR CDR3. Using its own MiXCR run on the multiplex PCR reads, TCRdb lists one record per CDR3 protein. The repertoire holds under 500,000 distinct CDR3 sequences, more than 13% seen once, with 25% to 30% in the top ten. As to this clonotype: Its cognate antigen is unknown.

Germline V gene sequence: CDR1 GTSNPN, CDR2 SVGIG (reference sequence). The CDR3 runs 13 residues. J was trimmed by 6 bases and V by 6 bases; bases with no gene match: 7. Not enrolled were patients with uncontrolled infection, other autoimmune disease, pregnancy or lactation. The sequencing input was blood. The V and J genes are TRBV30 and TRBJ2-4, with 8 bases fitting TRBD1. The TCR sequence derives from a middle-aged man with Graves' ophthalmopathy. Here the CDR3 DNA reads TGTGCCTGTAGGGACAGGCTTATAAACATTCAGTACTTC. Its translation: CACRDRLINIQYF.